The T cell receptor beta chain under discussion was sequenced for a study of CD8 T cells in Susac syndrome. Healthy donors served as the controls. They were matched for age and sex. Bulk CD8+ and CD4+ cells came from magnetic negative isolation; CD8+ TEMRA by FACS. Per germline, CDR1 MNHEY and CDR2 SMNVEV (reference sequence). V lost 6 bases and J lost 3; bases outside the gene matches: 6. The CDR3 runs to 14 residues. Random-hexamer reverse transcription was applied to about 0.45 to 1 ug RNA. Multiplex immunoSEQ PCR targeted 54 Vbeta and 13 Jbeta TCR beta segments. Using its own MiXCR run on the immunoSEQ multiplex PCR reads, TCRdb lists one record per CDR3 protein. Of roughly 47,000 distinct CDR3 sequences listed, about 91% are singletons.

The sample consisted of CD8+ T cells from PBMCs. V gene TRBV27 combines with J gene TRBJ2-7, with 9 bases aligning to TRBD1. This sequence originates from a human donor in good health. CDR3 loop: CASSSDRGVYEQYF. CDR3 coding DNA: TGTGCCAGCAGCTCCGACAGGGGGGTCTACGAGCAGTACTTC.